The source of this T cell receptor beta chain is a study of cytomegalovirus exposure and HLA in healthy donors. Turning to the study itself: Some 200 million T cells yielded some 120 million unique TCR beta sequences in earlier analysis. There were several hundred genotyped donors. Of these, roughly 84% fell in the genetic ancestry cluster associated with self-reported Caucasian donors.

This clone was detected a few times. Its specificity is not known. With 60 Vbeta and 13 Jbeta primers, the PCR was carried out. Some clones are missing from TCRdb's copy, which holds only in-frame ones; the method was immunoSEQ multiplex PCR. The sample has around 130,000 clones, 6.5% to 9.5% seen once. Study-wide results and caveats: Data from an earlier analysis indicated that most TCR beta V segments were productive either about 87% or about 30% of the time.

Trimming took 6 bases from V and 3 from J, leaving 8 bases between them. Germline V gives CDR1 MNHNY, CDR2 SVGAGI (reference sequence). The CDR3 totals 12 residues. Sequencing input: PBMCs. The sequence was obtained from a man between 35 and 55 years old in good health and CMV-seronegative. J is TRBJ1-2 and V is TRBV6-6, with D possibly matching TRBD1 (5 bases). The CDR3 DNA sequence: TGTGCCAGCAGGGGGGGGGACTATGGCTACACCTTC. Residues: CASRGGDYGYTF.